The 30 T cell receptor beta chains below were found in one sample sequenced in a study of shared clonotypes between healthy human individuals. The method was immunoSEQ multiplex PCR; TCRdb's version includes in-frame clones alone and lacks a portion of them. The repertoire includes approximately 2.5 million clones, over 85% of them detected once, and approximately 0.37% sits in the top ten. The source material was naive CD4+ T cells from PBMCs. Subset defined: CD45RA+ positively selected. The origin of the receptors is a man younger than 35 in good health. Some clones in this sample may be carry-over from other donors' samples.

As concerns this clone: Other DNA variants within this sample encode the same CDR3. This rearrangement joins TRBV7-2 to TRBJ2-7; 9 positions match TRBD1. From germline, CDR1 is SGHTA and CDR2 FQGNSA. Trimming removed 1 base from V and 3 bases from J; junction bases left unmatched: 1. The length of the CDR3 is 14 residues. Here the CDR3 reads CASSLGQGGYEQYF. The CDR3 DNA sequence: TGTGCCAGCAGCTTAGGACAGGGGGGCTACGAGCAGTACTTC.

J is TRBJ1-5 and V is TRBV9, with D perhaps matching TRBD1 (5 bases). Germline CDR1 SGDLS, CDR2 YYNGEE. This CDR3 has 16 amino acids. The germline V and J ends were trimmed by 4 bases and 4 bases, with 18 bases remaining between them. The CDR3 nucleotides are TGTGCCAGCAGCCGGGACGGGGATTTGAGGAATCAGCCCCAGCATTTT. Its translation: CASSRDGDLRNQPQHF. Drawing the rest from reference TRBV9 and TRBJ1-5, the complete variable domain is DSGVTQTPKHLITATGQRVTLRCSPRSGDLSVYWYQQSLDQGLQFLIQYYNGEERAKGNILERFSAQQFPDLHSELNLSSLELGDSALYFCASSRDGDLRNQPQHFGDGTRLSIL.

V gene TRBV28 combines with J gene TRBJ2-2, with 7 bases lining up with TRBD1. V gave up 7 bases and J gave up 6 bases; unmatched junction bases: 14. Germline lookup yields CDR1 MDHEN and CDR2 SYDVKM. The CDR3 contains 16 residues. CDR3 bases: TGTGCCAGCAAAAAGGCCCGGGACAGCCGATCCGGGGAGCTGTTTTTT. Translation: CASKKARDSRSGELFF.

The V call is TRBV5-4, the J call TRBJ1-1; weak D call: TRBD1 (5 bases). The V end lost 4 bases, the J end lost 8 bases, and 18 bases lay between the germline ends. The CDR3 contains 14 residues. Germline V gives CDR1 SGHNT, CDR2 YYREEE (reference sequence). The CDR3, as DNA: TGTGCCAGCAGCCTGGGGGGTATGGAACCCGAAGCTTTCTTT. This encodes CASSLGGMEPEAFF.

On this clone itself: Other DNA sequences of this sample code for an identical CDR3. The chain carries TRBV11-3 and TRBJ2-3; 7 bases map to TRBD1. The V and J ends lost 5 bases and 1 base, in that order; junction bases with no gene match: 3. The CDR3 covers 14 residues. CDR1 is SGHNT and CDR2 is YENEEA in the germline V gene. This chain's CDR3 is CASSLGQGTDTQYF. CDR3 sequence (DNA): TGTGCCAGCAGCCTCGGACAGGGCACAGATACGCAGTATTTT.

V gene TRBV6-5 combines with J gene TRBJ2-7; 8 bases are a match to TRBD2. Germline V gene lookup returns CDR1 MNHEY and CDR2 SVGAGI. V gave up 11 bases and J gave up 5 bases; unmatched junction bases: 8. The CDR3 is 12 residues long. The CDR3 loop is CAATGGVNEQYF. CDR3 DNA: TGTGCCGCAACCGGGGGGGTCAACGAGCAGTACTTC.

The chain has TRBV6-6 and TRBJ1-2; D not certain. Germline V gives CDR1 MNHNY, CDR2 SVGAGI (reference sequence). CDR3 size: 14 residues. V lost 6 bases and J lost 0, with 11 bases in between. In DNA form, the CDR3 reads TGTGCCAGCAGCCCAGGTCATTCTAACTATGGCTACACCTTC. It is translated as CASSPGHSNYGYTF.

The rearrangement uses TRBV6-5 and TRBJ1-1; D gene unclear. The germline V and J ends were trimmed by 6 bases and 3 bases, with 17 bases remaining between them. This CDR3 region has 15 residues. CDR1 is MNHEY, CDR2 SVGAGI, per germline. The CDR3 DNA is TGTGCCAGCAGCCACGAGACTGTCCGGGACACTGAAGCTTTCTTT. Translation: CASSHETVRDTEAFF.

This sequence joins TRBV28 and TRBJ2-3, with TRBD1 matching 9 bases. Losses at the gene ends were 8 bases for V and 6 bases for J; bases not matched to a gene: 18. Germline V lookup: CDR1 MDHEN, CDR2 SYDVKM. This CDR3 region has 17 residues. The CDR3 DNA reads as TGTGCCAGCGGCGCCTGGGGGGGACAGGGTTCAGCCGATACGCAGTATTTT. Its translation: CASGAWGGQGSADTQYF. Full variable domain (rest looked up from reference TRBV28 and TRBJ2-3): DVKVTQSSRYLVKRTGEKVFLECVQDMDHENMFWYRQDPGLGLRLIYFSYDVKMKEKGDIPEGYSVSREKKERFSLILESASTNQTSMYLCASGAWGGQGSADTQYFGPGTRLTVL.

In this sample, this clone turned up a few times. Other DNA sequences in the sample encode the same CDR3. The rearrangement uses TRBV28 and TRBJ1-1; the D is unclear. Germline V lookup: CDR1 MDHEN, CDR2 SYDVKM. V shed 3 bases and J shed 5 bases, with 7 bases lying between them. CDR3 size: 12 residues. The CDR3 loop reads CASSFSGTEAFF. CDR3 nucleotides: TGTGCCAGCAGTTTCTCGGGAACTGAAGCTTTCTTT.

This CDR3 reads CASSMTAGGGYTF. The CDR3 DNA sequence: TGTGCCAGCAGTATGACTGCAGGGGGCGGCTACACCTTC. This rearrangement joins TRBV27 to TRBJ1-2; the match to TRBD1 covers 8 bases. Germline V gene lookup returns CDR1 MNHEY and CDR2 SMNVEV (reference sequence). Unmatched junction bases numbered 7, after V lost 5 bases and J lost 8 bases. The CDR3 length is 13 residues.

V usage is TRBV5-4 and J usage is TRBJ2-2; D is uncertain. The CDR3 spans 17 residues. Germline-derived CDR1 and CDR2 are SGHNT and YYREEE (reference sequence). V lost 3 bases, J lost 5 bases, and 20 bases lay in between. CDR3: CASSSEEERRRTGELFF. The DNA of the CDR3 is TGTGCCAGCAGCTCGGAAGAGGAACGGCGGCGGACCGGGGAGCTGTTTTTT.

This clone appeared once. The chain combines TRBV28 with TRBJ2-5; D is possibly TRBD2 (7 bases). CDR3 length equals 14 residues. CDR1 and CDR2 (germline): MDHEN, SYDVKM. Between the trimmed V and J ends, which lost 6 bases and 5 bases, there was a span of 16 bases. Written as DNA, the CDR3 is TGTGCCAGCAGACAGGACGGGGGGCGGGAGACCCAGTACTTC. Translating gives CASRQDGGRETQYF.

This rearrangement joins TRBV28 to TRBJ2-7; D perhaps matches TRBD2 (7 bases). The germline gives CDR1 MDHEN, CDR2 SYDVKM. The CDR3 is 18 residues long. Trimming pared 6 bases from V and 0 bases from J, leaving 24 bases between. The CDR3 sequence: CASSLGPWGGRSSYEQYF. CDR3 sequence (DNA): TGTGCCAGCAGCCTTGGCCCTTGGGGGGGCCGTAGCTCCTACGAGCAGTACTTC. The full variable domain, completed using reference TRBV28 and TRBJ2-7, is DVKVTQSSRYLVKRTGEKVFLECVQDMDHENMFWYRQDPGLGLRLIYFSYDVKMKEKGDIPEGYSVSREKKERFSLILESASTNQTSMYLCASSLGPWGGRSSYEQYFGPGTRLTVT.

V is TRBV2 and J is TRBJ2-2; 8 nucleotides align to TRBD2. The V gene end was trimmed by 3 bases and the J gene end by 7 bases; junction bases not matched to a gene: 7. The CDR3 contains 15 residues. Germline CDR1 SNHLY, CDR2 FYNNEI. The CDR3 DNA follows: TGTGCCAGCAGTGAGGAGCGGGAGTTGATCGGGGAGCTGTTTTTT. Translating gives CASSEERELIGELFF.

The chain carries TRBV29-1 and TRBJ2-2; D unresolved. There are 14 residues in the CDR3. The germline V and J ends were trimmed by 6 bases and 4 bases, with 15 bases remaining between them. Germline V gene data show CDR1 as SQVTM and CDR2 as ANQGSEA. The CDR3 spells CSVGPGLSTGELFF. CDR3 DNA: TGCAGCGTCGGCCCCGGTCTCAGCACCGGGGAGCTGTTTTTT.

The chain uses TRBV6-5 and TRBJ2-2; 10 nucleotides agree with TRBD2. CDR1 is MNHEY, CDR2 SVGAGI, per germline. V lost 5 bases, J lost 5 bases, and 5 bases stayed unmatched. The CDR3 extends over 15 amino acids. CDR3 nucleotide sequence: TGTGCCAGCAGTAGGACTAGCGGTTCGACCGGGGAGCTGTTTTTT. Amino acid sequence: CASSRTSGSTGELFF.

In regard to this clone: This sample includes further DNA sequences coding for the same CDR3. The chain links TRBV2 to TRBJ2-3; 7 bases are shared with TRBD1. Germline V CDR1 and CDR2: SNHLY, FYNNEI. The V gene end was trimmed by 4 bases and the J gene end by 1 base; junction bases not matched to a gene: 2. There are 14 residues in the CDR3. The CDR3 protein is CASSGQGGTDTQYF. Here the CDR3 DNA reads TGTGCCAGCAGTGGACAGGGAGGCACAGATACGCAGTATTTT.

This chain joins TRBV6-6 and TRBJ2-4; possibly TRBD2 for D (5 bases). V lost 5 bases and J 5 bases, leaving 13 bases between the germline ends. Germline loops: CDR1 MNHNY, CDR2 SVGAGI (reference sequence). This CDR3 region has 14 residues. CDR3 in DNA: TGTGCCAGCAGTCACCGGGATATTGAAAACATTCAGTACTTC. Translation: CASSHRDIENIQYF.

CDR3 loop: CASSFIADSNEQFF. DNA for the CDR3: TGTGCCAGCAGCTTTATTGCGGATTCCAATGAGCAGTTCTTC. This chain joins TRBV7-2 and TRBJ2-1; no clear D gene. Germline CDR1 SGHTA, CDR2 FQGNSA. There are 14 residues in the CDR3. Trimming stripped 3 bases from V and 6 bases from J, with 12 bases between. Complete variable domain (other parts from reference TRBV7-2 and TRBJ2-1): GAGVSQSPSNKVTEKGKDVELRCDPISGHTALYWYRQSLGQGLEFLIYFQGNSAPDKSGLPSDRFSAERTGGSVSTLTIQRTQQEDSAVYLCASSFIADSNEQFFGPGTRLTVL.

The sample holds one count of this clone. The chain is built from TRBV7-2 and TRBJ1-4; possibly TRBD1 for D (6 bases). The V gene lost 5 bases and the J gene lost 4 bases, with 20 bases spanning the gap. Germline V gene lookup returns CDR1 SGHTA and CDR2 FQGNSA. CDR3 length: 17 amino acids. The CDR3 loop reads CASSPLRGRGLNEKLFF. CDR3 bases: TGTGCCAGCAGCCCTTTAAGGGGGAGAGGCCTTAATGAAAAACTGTTTTTT.

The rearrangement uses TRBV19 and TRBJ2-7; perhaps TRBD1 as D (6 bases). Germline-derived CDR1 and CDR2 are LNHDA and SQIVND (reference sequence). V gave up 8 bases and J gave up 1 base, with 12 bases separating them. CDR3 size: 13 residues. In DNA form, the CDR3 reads TGTGCCAGTGGGACAACGGCATCCTACGAGCAGTACTTC. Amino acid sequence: CASGTTASYEQYF. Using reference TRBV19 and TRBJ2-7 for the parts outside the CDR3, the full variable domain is DGGITQSPKYLFRKEGQNVTLSCEQNLNHDAMYWYRQDPGQGLRLIYYSQIVNDFQKGDIAEGYSVSREKKESFPLTVTSAQKNPTAFYLCASGTTASYEQYFGPGTRLTVT.

The CDR3 loop is CASSLNWGWGSGEPYEQYF. The CDR3 DNA follows: TGCGCCAGCAGCTTGAATTGGGGGTGGGGTAGCGGAGAACCTTACGAGCAGTACTTC. The rearrangement uses TRBV5-1 and TRBJ2-7; a possible D gene is TRBD2 (6 bases). V lost 1 base to trimming and J lost 4 bases, with 27 bases between them. Germline loops: CDR1 SGHRS, CDR2 YFSETQ. This CDR3 spans 19 amino acids.

CDR3 in amino acids: CASTWGQGVRRGYTF. DNA of the CDR3: TGTGCCAGCACCTGGGGACAGGGAGTTCGGCGCGGCTACACCTTC. This chain links TRBV28 with TRBJ1-2; 9 bases align to TRBD1. The V gene end was trimmed by 7 bases and the J gene end by 8 bases; junction bases not matched to a gene: 14. CDR1 is MDHEN, CDR2 SYDVKM, per germline. The CDR3 consists of 15 residues.

CDR3 bases: TGTGCCATCGGCGAGGACGGAAACACCATATATTTT. Protein: CAIGEDGNTIYF. This chain uses TRBV10-3 with TRBJ1-3; D not resolved. CDR3 length: 12 residues. The V gene's germline CDR1 is ENHRY and CDR2 SYGVKD. The ends were cut back, 8 bases at V and 4 bases at J, with 9 bases in the middle.

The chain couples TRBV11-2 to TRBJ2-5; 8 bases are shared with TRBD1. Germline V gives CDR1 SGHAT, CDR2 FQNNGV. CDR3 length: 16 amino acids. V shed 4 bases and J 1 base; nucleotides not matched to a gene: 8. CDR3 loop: CASSSIYGQGQETQYF. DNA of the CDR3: TGTGCCAGCAGCTCTATATACGGACAGGGCCAAGAGACCCAGTACTTC.

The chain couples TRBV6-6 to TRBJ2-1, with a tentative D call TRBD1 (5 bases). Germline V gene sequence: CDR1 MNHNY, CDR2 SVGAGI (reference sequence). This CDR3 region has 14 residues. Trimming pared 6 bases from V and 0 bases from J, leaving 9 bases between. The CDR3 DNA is TGTGCCAGCAGGAGCAGGGTCTCCTACAATGAGCAGTTCTTC. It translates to CASRSRVSYNEQFF.

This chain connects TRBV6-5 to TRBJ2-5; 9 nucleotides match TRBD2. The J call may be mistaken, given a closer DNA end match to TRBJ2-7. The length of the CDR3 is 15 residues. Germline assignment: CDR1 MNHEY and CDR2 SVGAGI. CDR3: CASSYASGKAYEQYF. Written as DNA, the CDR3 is TGTGCCAGCAGTTACGCTAGCGGGAAGGCCTACGAGCAGTACTTC.

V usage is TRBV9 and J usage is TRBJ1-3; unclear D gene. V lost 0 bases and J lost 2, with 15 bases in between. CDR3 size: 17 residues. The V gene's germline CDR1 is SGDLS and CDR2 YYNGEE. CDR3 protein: CASSVAPASVTGNTIYF. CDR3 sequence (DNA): TGTGCCAGCAGCGTAGCTCCGGCATCTGTTACTGGAAACACCATATATTTT. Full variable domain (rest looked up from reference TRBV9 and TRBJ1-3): DSGVTQTPKHLITATGQRVTLRCSPRSGDLSVYWYQQSLDQGLQFLIQYYNGEERAKGNILERFSAQQFPDLHSELNLSSLELGDSALYFCASSVAPASVTGNTIYFGEGSWLTVV.

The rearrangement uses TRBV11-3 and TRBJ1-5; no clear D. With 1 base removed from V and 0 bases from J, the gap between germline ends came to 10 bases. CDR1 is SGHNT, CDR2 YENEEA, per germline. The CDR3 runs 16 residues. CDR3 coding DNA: TGTGCCAGCAGCTTAGTGGCAGGATATAGCAATCAGCCCCAGCATTTT. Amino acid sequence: CASSLVAGYSNQPQHF. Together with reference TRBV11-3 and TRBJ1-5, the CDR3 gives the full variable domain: EAGVVQSPRYKIIEKKQPVAFWCNPISGHNTLYWYLQNLGQGPELLIRYENEEAVDDSQLPKDRFSAERLKGVDSTLKIQPAELGDSAVYLCASSLVAGYSNQPQHFGDGTRLSIL.